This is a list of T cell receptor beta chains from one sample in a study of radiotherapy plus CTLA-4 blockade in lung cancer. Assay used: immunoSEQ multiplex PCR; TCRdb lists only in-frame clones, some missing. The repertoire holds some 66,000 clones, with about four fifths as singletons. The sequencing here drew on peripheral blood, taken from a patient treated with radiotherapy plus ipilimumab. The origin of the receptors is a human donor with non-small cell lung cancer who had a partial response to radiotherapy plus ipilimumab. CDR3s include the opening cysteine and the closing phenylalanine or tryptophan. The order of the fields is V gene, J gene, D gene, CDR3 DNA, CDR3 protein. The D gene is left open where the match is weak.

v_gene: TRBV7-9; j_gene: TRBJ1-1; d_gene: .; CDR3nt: TGTGCCAGCAGCTCCGACGGACATAGGAGCAACACTGAAGCTTTCTTT; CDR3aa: CASSSDGHRSNTEAFF
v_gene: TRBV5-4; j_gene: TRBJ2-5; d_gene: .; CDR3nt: TGTGCCAGCAGCCTATATACTCGGGGGGAGACCCAGTACTTC; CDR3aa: CASSLYTRGETQYF
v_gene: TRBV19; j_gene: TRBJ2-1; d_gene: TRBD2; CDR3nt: TGTGCCAGTAGTTTCGGACTAGCGGGAGGAACTGAGCAGTTCTTC; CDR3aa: CASSFGLAGGTEQFF
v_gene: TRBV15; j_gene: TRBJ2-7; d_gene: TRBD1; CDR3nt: TGTGCCACCAGCAGAATCCGAGGACAGGGAGGTGGCGAGCAGTACTTC; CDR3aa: CATSRIRGQGGGEQYF
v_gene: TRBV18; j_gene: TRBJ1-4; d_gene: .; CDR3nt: TGTGCCAGCTCACCTGGAGAAAAGCTGTTTTTT; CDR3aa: CASSPGEKLFF
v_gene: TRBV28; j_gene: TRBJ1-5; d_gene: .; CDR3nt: TGTGCCAGCAGTTTGAGACAGTATAGCAATCAGCCCCAGCATTTT; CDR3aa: CASSLRQYSNQPQHF
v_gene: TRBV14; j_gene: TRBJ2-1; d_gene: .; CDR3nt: TGTGCCAGCAGCCAAGGGTGGGAGTTCCCCTACAATGAGCAGTTCTTC; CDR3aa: CASSQGWEFPYNEQFF
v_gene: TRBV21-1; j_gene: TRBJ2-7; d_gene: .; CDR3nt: TGTGCCAGCAGCAAAGCGGGTCAGGCGTTCTACGAGCAGTACTTC; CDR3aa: CASSKAGQAFYEQYF
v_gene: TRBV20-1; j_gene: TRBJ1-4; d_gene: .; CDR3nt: TGCAGTGCTCCCCAGGGGAAAAAACTGTTTTTT; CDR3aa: CSAPQGKKLFF
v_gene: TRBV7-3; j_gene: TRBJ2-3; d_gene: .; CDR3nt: TGTGCCAGCAGCTTAACCTCCGGAGATACGCAGTATTTT; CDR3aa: CASSLTSGDTQYF
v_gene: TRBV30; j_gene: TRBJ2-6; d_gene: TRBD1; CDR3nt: TGTGCCTGGAGCCGACAGGGGTTTTATGGGGCCAACGTCCTGACTTTC; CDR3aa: CAWSRQGFYGANVLTF
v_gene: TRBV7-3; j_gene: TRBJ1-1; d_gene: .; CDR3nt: TGTGCCAGCAGCTTAGGGGCGATAACTGAAGCTTTCTTT; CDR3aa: CASSLGAITEAFF